The rows below give T cell receptor beta chains drawn from one sample of a study of identical twins. TCRdb reprocessed the 5' RACE reads with MiXCR, giving one entry per CDR3 protein. The table records about 260,000 distinct CDR3 sequences, about 7.3% of them present only once. A further study also used this sample, focusing on yellow fever vaccine responses in identical twins.

The sequenced sample was memory (CD45RO+) T cells sorted from blood. The receptors come from a woman aged 18-35 years in good health. CDR3s include the opening cysteine and the closing phenylalanine or tryptophan. Fields, in order: J gene, V gene, CDR3 protein.

>TRBJ2-4|TRBV5-1
CASSPGGGQVGNIQYF
>TRBJ2-3|TRBV4-2
CASSQDLRASGISTDTQYF
>TRBJ2-2|TRBV7-6
CASSLDLAGGPRTGELFF
>TRBJ2-3|TRBV20-1
CSASSRGDFDTQYF
>TRBJ2-3|TRBV20-1
CSARGETKAGPRTDTQYF
>TRBJ1-1|TRBV27
CASSLGQGPTEAFF
>TRBJ1-3|TRBV6-5
CASSYGRETSGNTIYF
>TRBJ2-5|TRBV10-3
CATGGETQYF
>TRBJ1-2|TRBV10-3
CAITPDRERLYGYTF
>TRBJ1-4|TRBV4-1
CASSQRRTNEKLFF
>TRBJ2-5|TRBV6-7
CASRPSGGASETQYF
>TRBJ1-2|TRBV5-6
CASSLLRTRDEISGYTF
>TRBJ2-5|TRBV9
CASSVTGTGETQYF
>TRBJ2-3|TRBV4-2
CASSGGTSGGVVGTQYF
>TRBJ2-3|TRBV28
CASSPMGLAGGMDTQYF
>TRBJ1-1|TRBV29-1
CSVASRAANTEAFF
>TRBJ1-2|TRBV12-3/TRBV12-4
CASNRGRGYGYTF
>TRBJ1-4|TRBV12-3/TRBV12-4
CASRIRRGVSNEKLFF
>TRBJ1-2|TRBV5-4
CASSPPTGANYGYTF
>TRBJ2-1|TRBV7-2
CASSLVTGWQFF
>TRBJ1-1|TRBV3-1
CASSQGPALDAFF
>TRBJ2-5|TRBV20-1
CSARGIYQETQYF
>TRBJ2-3|TRBV2
CAGSMGVSTDTQYF
>TRBJ2-7|TRBV10-3
CAISESSYEQYF
>TRBJ2-1|TRBV20-1
CSANSGLAGPYNEQFF
>TRBJ1-3|TRBV15
CATSRDSNRDLRNTIYF
>TRBJ2-7|TRBV5-1
CASSLSADSYEQYF
>TRBJ2-1|TRBV24-1
CATSDPLAGGGDEQFF
>TRBJ2-7|TRBV29-1
CSVESGGAEQYF
>TRBJ2-2|TRBV12-3/TRBV12-4
CASSPVVGGGGELFF
>TRBJ2-1|TRBV27
CASSLMSGSSYNEQFF
>TRBJ2-2|TRBV20-1
CSAPALAGNTGELFF
>TRBJ2-5|TRBV18
CASSPMAQGKETQYF
>TRBJ2-7|TRBV20-1
CCARGPGTSGSSYEQYF
>TRBJ2-5|TRBV4-1
CASSHPRGGGPSQETQYF
>TRBJ2-1|TRBV2
CASLRGLTYNEQFF
>TRBJ2-3|TRBV27
CASSPYLLSGSSTDTQYF
>TRBJ2-1|TRBV10-3
CAISESTDLNEQFF
>TRBJ2-5|TRBV12-3/TRBV12-4
CASSLRAGGNPSEETQYF
>TRBJ2-6|TRBV27
CASRPFTLSGANVLTF
>TRBJ2-7|TRBV25-1
CASSEPGTSGRSSYEQYF
>TRBJ2-5|TRBV29-1
CSVDLAGLETQYF
>TRBJ2-4|TRBV5-5
CASSFGGSAKIIQYF
>TRBJ2-1|TRBV20-1
CSARNRLGTYNEQFF
>TRBJ2-5|TRBV10-3
CAISESKIRNLFQETQYF
>TRBJ1-4|TRBV20-1
CSAREWGPPNEKLFF
>TRBJ2-3|TRBV5-1
CASSTGAHTDTQYF
>TRBJ2-1|TRBV11-2
CASQRLQGDQFF
>TRBJ2-5|TRBV25-1
CASSEWVGIAETQYF
>TRBJ1-1|TRBV12-3/TRBV12-4
CASTPEGQLNTEAFF
>TRBJ2-2|TRBV11-2
CASSLERTSGGPNTGELFF
>TRBJ2-7|TRBV5-1
CASSPGQGKSYEQYF
>TRBJ2-1|TRBV5-6
CASSSGGGLSSYNEQFF
>TRBJ2-7|TRBV20-1
CSARSDRGSSEQYF
>TRBJ2-3|TRBV4-1
CASSQGPRRTVLGDTQYF
>TRBJ2-7|TRBV5-1
CASSSTTGGASLIEQYF
>TRBJ2-2|TRBV7-8
CASSRQGTGELFF
>TRBJ2-5|TRBV20-1
CSASGSLQTQYF
>TRBJ1-5|TRBV12-3/TRBV12-4
CASSLGDQPQHF